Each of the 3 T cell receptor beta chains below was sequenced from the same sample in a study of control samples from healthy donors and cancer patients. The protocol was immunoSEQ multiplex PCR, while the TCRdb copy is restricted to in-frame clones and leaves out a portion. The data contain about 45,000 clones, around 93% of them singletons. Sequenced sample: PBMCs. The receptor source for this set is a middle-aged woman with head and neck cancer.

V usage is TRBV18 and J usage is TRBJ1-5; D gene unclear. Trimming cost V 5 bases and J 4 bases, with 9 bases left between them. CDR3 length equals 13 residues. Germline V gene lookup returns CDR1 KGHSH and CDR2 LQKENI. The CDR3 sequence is CASSSDGNQPQHF. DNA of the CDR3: TGTGCCAGCTCATCGGACGGTAATCAGCCCCAGCATTTT.

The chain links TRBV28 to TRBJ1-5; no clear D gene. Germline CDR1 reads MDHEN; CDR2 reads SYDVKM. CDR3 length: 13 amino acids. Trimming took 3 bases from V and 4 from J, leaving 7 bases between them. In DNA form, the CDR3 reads TGTGCCAGCAGTTTGTGGGAAAATCAGCCCCAGCATTTT. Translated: CASSLWENQPQHF.

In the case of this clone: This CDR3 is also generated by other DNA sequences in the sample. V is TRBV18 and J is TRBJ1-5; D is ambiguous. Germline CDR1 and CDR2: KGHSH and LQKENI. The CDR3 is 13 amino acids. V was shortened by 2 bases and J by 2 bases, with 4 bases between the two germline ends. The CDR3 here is CASSPGRNQPQHF. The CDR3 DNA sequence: TGTGCCAGCTCACCAGGGCGCAATCAGCCCCAGCATTTT.